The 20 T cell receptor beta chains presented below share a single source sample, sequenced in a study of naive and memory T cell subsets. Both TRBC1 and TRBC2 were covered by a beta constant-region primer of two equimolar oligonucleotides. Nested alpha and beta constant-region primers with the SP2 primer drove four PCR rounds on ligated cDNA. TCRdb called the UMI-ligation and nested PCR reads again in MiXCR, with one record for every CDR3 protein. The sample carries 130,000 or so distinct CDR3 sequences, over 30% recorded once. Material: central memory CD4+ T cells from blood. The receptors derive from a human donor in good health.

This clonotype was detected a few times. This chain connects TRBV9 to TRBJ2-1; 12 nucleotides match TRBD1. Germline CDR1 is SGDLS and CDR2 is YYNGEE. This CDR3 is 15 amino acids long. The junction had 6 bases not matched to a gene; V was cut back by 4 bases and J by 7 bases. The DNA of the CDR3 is TGTGCCAGCAGCCCGCGGGACAGGGGGCGTAATGAGCAGTTCTTC. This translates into CASSPRDRGRNEQFF.

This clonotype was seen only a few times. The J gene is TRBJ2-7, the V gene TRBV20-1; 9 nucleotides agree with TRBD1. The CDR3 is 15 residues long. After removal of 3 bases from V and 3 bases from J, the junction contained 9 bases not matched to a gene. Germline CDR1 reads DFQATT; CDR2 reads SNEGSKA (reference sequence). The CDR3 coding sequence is TGCAGTGCTAGTCAACCGGGACAGGGAAACTACGAGCAGTACTTC. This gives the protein CSASQPGQGNYEQYF.

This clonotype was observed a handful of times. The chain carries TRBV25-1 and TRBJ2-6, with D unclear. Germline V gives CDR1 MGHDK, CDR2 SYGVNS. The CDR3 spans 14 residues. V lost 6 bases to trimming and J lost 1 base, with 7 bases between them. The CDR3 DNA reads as TGTGCCAGCAGCCCCCGGTCTGGGGCCAACGTCCTGACTTTC. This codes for CASSPRSGANVLTF.

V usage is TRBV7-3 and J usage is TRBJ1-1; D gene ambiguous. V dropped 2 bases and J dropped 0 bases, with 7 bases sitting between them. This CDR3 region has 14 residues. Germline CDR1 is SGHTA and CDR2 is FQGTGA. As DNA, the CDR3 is TGTGCCAGCAGCTTAGACGGAATGAACACTGAAGCTTTCTTT. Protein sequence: CASSLDGMNTEAFF.

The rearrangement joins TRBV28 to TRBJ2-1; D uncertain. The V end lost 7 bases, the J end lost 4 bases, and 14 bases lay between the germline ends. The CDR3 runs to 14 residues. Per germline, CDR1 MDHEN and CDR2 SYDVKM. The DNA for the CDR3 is TGTGCCAGCACCTCCTCTCCGTCGTACAATGAGCAGTTCTTC. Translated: CASTSSPSYNEQFF.

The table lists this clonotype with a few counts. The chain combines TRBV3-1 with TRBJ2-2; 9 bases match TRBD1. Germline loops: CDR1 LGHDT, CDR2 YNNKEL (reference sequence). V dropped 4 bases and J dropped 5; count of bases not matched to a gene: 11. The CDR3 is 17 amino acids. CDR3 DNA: TGTGCCAGCAGCCCTGGCTCGGGACAGGGAAATACCGGGGAGCTGTTTTTT. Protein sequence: CASSPGSGQGNTGELFF.

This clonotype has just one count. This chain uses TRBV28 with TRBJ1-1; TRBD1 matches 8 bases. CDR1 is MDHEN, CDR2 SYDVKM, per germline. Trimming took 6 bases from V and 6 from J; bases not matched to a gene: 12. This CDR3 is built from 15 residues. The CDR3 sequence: CASSDRTGWNSEAFF. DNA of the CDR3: TGTGCCAGCAGCGATAGGACAGGGTGGAATTCTGAAGCTTTCTTT.

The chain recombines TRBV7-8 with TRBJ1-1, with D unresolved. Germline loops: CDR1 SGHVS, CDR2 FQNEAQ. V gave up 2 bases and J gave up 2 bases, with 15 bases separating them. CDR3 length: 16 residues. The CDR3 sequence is CASSLLSKGGNTEAFF. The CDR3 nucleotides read TGTGCCAGCAGCTTATTGAGTAAGGGCGGAAACACTGAAGCTTTCTTT.

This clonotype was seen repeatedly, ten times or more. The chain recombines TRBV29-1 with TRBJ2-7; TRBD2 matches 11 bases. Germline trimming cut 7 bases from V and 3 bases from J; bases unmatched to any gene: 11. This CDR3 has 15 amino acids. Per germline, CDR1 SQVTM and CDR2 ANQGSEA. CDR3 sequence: CSASSGRVPFYEQYF. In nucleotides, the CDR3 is TGCAGCGCGAGTAGCGGGAGGGTCCCGTTCTACGAGCAGTACTTC.

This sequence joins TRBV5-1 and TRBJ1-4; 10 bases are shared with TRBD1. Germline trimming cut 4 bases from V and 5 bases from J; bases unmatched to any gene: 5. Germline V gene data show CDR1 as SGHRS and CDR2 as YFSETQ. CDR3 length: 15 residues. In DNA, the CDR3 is TGCGCCAGCAGCCGAGCGGGACAGGGGAATGAAAAACTGTTTTTT. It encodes CASSRAGQGNEKLFF.

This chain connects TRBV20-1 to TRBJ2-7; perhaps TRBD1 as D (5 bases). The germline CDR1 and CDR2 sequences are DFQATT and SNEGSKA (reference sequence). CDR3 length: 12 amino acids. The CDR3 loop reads CSAWYRTYEQYF. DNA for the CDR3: TGCAGCGCCTGGTACAGGACCTACGAGCAGTACTTC.

The CDR3 nucleotides read TGTGCCAGCAGTTACGGAGGGGGTAGGGAGGGGCCCCAGCATTTT. This encodes CASSYGGGREGPQHF. This sequence joins TRBV6-6 and TRBJ1-5, with D possibly being TRBD1 (6 bases). CDR3 size: 15 residues. Germline assignment: CDR1 MNHNY and CDR2 SVGAGI (reference sequence). V lost 2 bases and J lost 9, with 17 bases in between.

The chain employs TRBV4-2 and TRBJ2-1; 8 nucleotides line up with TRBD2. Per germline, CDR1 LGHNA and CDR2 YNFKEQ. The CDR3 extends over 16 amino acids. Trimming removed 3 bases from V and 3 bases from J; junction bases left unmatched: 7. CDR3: CASSQFTSGNYNEQFF. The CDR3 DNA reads TGTGCCAGCAGCCAGTTTACTAGCGGCAACTACAATGAGCAGTTCTTC.

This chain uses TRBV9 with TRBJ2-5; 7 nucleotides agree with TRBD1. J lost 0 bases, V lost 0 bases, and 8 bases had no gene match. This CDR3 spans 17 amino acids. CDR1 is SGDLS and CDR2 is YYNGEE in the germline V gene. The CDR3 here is CASSVGGRGQYQETQYF. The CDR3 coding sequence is TGTGCCAGCAGCGTAGGTGGTAGGGGACAGTACCAAGAGACCCAGTACTTC.

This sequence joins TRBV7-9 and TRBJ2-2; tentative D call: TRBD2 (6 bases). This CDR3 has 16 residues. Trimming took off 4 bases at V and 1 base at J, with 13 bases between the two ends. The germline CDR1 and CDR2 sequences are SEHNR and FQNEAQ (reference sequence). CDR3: CASSSPRDLNTGELFF. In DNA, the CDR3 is TGTGCCAGCAGCTCCCCACGGGACTTGAACACCGGGGAGCTGTTTTTT. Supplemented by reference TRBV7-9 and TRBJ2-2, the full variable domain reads DTGVSQNPRHKITKRGQNVTFRCDPISEHNRLYWYRQTLGQGPEFLTYFQNEAQLEKSRLLSDRFSAERPKGSFSTLEIQRTEQGDSAMYLCASSSPRDLNTGELFFGEGSRLTVL.

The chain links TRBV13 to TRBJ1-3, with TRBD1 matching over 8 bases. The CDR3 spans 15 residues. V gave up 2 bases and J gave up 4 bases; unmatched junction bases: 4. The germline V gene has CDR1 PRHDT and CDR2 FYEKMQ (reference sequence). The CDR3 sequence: CASSLRQGRGNTIYF. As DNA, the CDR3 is TGTGCCAGCAGCTTAAGACAGGGGAGGGGAAACACCATATATTTT.

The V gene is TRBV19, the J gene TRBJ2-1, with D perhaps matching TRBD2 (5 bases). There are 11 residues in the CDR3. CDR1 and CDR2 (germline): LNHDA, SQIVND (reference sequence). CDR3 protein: CASSSEREQFF. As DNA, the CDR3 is TGTGCTTCTAGCAGTGAGCGTGAGCAGTTCTTC.

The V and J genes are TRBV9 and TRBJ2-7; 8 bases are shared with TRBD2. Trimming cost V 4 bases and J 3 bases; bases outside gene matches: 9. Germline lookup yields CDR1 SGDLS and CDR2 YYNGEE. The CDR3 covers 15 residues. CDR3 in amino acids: CASSPSPGGSYEQYF. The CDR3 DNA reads TGTGCCAGCAGCCCCTCCCCGGGAGGGAGCTACGAGCAGTACTTC.

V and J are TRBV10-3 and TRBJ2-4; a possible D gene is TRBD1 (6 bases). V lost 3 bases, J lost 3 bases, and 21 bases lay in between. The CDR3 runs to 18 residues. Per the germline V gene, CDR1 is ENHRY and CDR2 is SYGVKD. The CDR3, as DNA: TGTGCCATCAGTGATTATGGGGGCCCGACAGGACACAAAAACATTCAGTACTTC. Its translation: CAISDYGGPTGHKNIQYF.

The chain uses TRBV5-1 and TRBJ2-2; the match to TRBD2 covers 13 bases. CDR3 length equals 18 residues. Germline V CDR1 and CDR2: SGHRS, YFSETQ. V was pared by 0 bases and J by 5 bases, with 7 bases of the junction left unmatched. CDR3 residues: CASSLVAGLAGETGELFF. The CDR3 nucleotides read TGCGCCAGCAGCTTGGTAGCCGGACTAGCGGGAGAAACCGGGGAGCTGTTTTTT.